The 12 T cell receptor beta chains listed next were all sequenced from one sample in a study of T cells in Graves' hyperthyroidism and ophthalmopathy. TCR beta CDR3 regions were amplified from RNA transcripts. HTBI primers drove first-round RT-PCR of the TCR CDR3. TCRdb redid the calling of the multiplex PCR reads with MiXCR, one entry per CDR3 protein. The table shows about 840,000 distinct CDR3 sequences, with approximately 40% occurring only once. The sample taken for sequencing was blood. The receptors were sampled from a man between 18 and 35 years old with Graves' hyperthyroidism.

This clonotype was seen a few times. The junction differs from germline at one of its ends, possibly a read error. The chain couples TRBV7-7 to TRBJ2-5; 14 bases are a match to TRBD2. Per the germline V gene, CDR1 is SSHAT and CDR2 is FNYEAQ (reference sequence). The length of the CDR3 is 16 residues. The CDR3 DNA is TGTGCTAGCAGCAAGGGGACTAGCGGGGGCCAAGAGACCCAGTACTTC. Translation: CASSKGTSGGQETQYF. Using reference TRBV7-7 and TRBJ2-5 for the parts outside the CDR3, the full variable domain is GAGVSQSPRYKVTKRGQDVTLRCDPISSHATLYWYQQALGQGPEFLTYFNYEAQPDKSGLPSDRFSAERPEGSISTLTIQRTEQRDSAMYRCASSKGTSGGQETQYFGPGTRLLVL.

This clonotype was seen only a few times. This chain connects TRBV14 to TRBJ2-7, with 8 bases fitting TRBD1. CDR1 SGHDN and CDR2 FVKESK come from the germline V gene. V gave up 4 bases and J gave up 5 bases; unmatched junction bases: 7. There are 14 residues in the CDR3. The CDR3 region has the DNA TGTGCCAGCAGCCCCCTGGACAGGGCGGACGAGCAGTACTTC. Translated: CASSPLDRADEQYF.

The V call is TRBV2, the J call TRBJ2-7, with D tentatively TRBD1 (5 bases). With 8 bases removed from V and 9 bases from J, the gap between germline ends came to 11 bases. The CDR3 has 10 amino acids. Germline-derived CDR1 and CDR2 are SNHLY and FYNNEI. CDR3 nucleotide sequence: TGTGCCAGCGGAAGGGGCGGGCAGTACTTC. Its translation is CASGRGGQYF.

In the case of this clonotype: Sequence at one end of the junction differs from germline and may be a read error. The chain uses TRBV7-2 and TRBJ1-5; D gene unclear. The CDR3 covers 14 residues. CDR1 is SGHTA and CDR2 is FQGNSA in the germline V gene. CDR3 nucleotides: TGTGCCAGCAGCTTGGCGGGTAGCAGTCAGCCCCAGCATTTT. It translates to CASSLAGSSQPQHF.

The gene calls are TRBV7-9 and TRBJ1-1; tentatively, D is TRBD1 (5 bases). Germline CDR1 and CDR2: SEHNR and FQNEAQ (reference sequence). V was clipped by 4 bases and J by 0 bases, with 18 bases between them. This CDR3 has 17 residues. CDR3 residues: CASSSQVTSFMNTEAFF. CDR3 bases: TGTGCCAGCAGCTCACAGGTGACATCTTTCATGAACACTGAAGCTTTCTTT.

The chain carries TRBV19 and TRBJ2-2; 12 nucleotides align to TRBD2. The CDR3 totals 19 residues. J gave up 4 bases and V 5 bases, and 14 bases lay outside the gene matches. Germline values: CDR1 LNHDA, CDR2 SQIVND (reference sequence). CDR3 region: CASSLAPSGRASGTGELFF. Written as DNA, the CDR3 is TGTGCCAGTAGTCTTGCACCTAGCGGGAGGGCCTCGGGCACCGGGGAGCTGTTTTTT.

This clonotype came up a few times. CDR3 DNA sequence: TGCAGCGCTGGGGGGAACAGGGGTGGCGAGCAGTACTTC. Its protein product is CSAGGNRGGEQYF. V and J are TRBV29-1 and TRBJ2-7, with D perhaps matching TRBD1 (7 bases). Germline V gene data show CDR1 as SQVTM and CDR2 as ANQGSEA. With 7 bases removed from V and 6 bases from J, the gap between germline ends came to 19 bases. The CDR3 is 13 amino acids.

This clonotype was seen repeatedly, ten times or more. J is TRBJ1-1 and V is TRBV19, with 10 bases fitting TRBD1. The germline V gene has CDR1 LNHDA and CDR2 SQIVND (reference sequence). V lost 2 bases, J lost 5 bases, and 2 bases stayed unmatched. This CDR3 has 14 amino acids. CDR3 loop: CASSIRTGGTEAFF. The DNA for the CDR3 is TGTGCCAGTAGTATACGGACAGGGGGGACTGAAGCTTTCTTT.

The chain carries TRBV19 and TRBJ2-5; D perhaps matches TRBD2 (5 bases). CDR3 size: 15 residues. CDR1 is LNHDA and CDR2 is SQIVND in the germline V gene (reference sequence). Deletions cut 3 bases from V and 3 bases from J, with 14 bases between. The CDR3 region is CASSMVHGGKETQYF. The CDR3 DNA reads TGTGCCAGTAGTATGGTGCACGGAGGTAAAGAGACCCAGTACTTC.

This clonotype came up a few times. The chain is built from TRBV5-1 and TRBJ1-6; D remains ambiguous. This CDR3 is 14 amino acids long. Germline loops: CDR1 SGHRS, CDR2 YFSETQ. Trimming stripped 4 bases from V and 3 bases from J, with 8 bases between. DNA for the CDR3: TGCGCCAGCAGCCAGACGGTCTATAATTCACCCCTCCACTTT. Its translation is CASSQTVYNSPLHF.

The sample holds many counts of this clonotype. The chain recombines TRBV12-3 or TRBV12-4 with TRBJ1-5; TRBD1 aligns across 7 bases. There are 13 residues in the CDR3. After removal of 7 bases from V and 7 bases from J, the junction contained 7 bases not matched to a gene. Written as DNA, the CDR3 is TGTGCCAGCACCGACAGGGAAGGGCAGCCCCAGCATTTT. Protein product: CASTDREGQPQHF.

The rearrangement uses TRBV7-2 and TRBJ1-1, with a tentative D call TRBD1 (5 bases). V shed 1 base and J shed 7 bases, with 16 bases lying between them. The CDR3 is 15 amino acids. Germline V gives CDR1 SGHTA, CDR2 FQGNSA. The DNA of the CDR3 is TGTGCCAGCAGCTTAGTCGGGGGTGCGGACGGTGAAGCTTTCTTT. Its protein product is CASSLVGGADGEAFF.